Here is one T cell receptor (beta chain) with its context. What it recognizes is unknown. PCR involved 60 Vbeta and 13 Jbeta primers. Libraries were prepared by immunoSEQ multiplex PCR; TCRdb keeps only in-frame clonotypes and omits some of them. The sample comprises 65,000 to 90,000 clones, about 78% of which are singletons, and over 7% rests with the top ten. CDR1 is SGHAT, CDR2 FQNNGV, per germline. This CDR3 has 17 residues. V was shortened by 5 bases and J by 2 bases, with 19 bases between the two germline ends. This sample is part of a study of cytomegalovirus exposure and HLA in healthy donors. General study findings and limits: With later analysis, a missense DCLRE1C variant became linked to TCR beta V- and J-gene trimming. It was reported that TCR beta sequences correctly inferred the HLA-A and HLA-B alleles for most subjects. Cytomegalovirus association was listed for 150 to 200 TCR beta chains. A later analysis associated some 16,000 TCR beta sequences with HLA alleles at a 0.05 false discovery rate.

The chain is built from TRBV11-2 and TRBJ2-1, with D possibly matching TRBD2 (5 bases). Sequenced: PBMCs. The clonotype originates from a woman between 40 and 50 years old in good health and CMV-seropositive. The CDR3 region is CASSLGSGDWTYNEQFF. DNA for the CDR3: TGTGCCAGCAGCCTAGGGTCCGGGGATTGGACCTACAATGAGCAGTTCTTC.